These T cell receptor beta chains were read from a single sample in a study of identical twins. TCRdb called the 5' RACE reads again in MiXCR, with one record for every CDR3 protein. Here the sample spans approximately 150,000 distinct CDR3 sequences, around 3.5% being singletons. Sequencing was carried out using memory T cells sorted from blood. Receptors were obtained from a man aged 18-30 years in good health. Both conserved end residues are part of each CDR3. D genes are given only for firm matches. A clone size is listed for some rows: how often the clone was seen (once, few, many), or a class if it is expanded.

cdr3_aa: CASSLGHRIDTGELFF; cdr3_nt: TGCGCCAGCAGCTTGGGGCACAGGATAGACACCGGGGAGCTGTTTTTT; v_call: TRBV5-1; j_call: TRBJ2-2; d_call: -; clone_size: -
cdr3_aa: CASSLRDRPAEAFF; cdr3_nt: TGCGCCAGCAGCCTCCGGGACAGGCCAGCCGAAGCTTTCTTT; v_call: TRBV5-1; j_call: TRBJ1-1; d_call: TRBD1; clone_size: many
cdr3_aa: CASGQESYEQYF; cdr3_nt: TGTGCCAGCGGGCAGGAGAGCTACGAGCAGTACTTC; v_call: TRBV7-9; j_call: TRBJ2-7; d_call: -; clone_size: many
cdr3_aa: CASSRKTGSGAFF; cdr3_nt: TGTGCCAGCAGCCGAAAGACAGGGTCGGGTGCTTTCTTT; v_call: TRBV12-3/TRBV12-4; j_call: TRBJ1-1; d_call: TRBD1; clone_size: many
cdr3_aa: CASSRPGGPEAFF; cdr3_nt: TGTGCCAGCAGCCGTCCAGGGGGTCCTGAAGCTTTCTTT; v_call: TRBV11-3; j_call: TRBJ1-1; d_call: TRBD1; clone_size: many
cdr3_aa: CASSVMAETEAFF; cdr3_nt: TGTGCCAGCAGCGTAATGGCAGAGACTGAAGCTTTCTTT; v_call: TRBV9; j_call: TRBJ1-1; d_call: -; clone_size: many
cdr3_aa: CSAEGGRKGETQYF; cdr3_nt: TGCAGTGCCGAGGGAGGTAGAAAGGGAGAGACCCAGTACTTC; v_call: TRBV20-1; j_call: TRBJ2-5; d_call: -; clone_size: few
cdr3_aa: CSASHAVAANTEAFF; cdr3_nt: TGCAGTGCTTCGCACGCGGTGGCAGCGAACACTGAAGCTTTCTTT; v_call: TRBV20-1; j_call: TRBJ1-1; d_call: -; clone_size: many
cdr3_aa: CASSKQGSGAEAFF; cdr3_nt: TGTGCCAGCAGTAAACAGGGGAGTGGAGCTGAAGCTTTCTTT; v_call: TRBV2; j_call: TRBJ1-1; d_call: TRBD1; clone_size: many
cdr3_aa: CSASGISTDTQYF; cdr3_nt: TGCAGTGCTAGCGGGATTTCCACAGATACGCAGTATTTT; v_call: TRBV20-1; j_call: TRBJ2-3; d_call: -; clone_size: many
cdr3_aa: CASTGRGDTQYF; cdr3_nt: TGTGCCAGCACTGGTAGGGGAGATACGCAGTATTTT; v_call: TRBV6-5; j_call: TRBJ2-3; d_call: -; clone_size: -
cdr3_aa: CSVRSGGTEAFF; cdr3_nt: TGCAGCGTAAGATCCGGCGGGACTGAAGCTTTCTTT; v_call: TRBV29-1; j_call: TRBJ1-1; d_call: -; clone_size: many
cdr3_aa: CASKSLGETQYF; cdr3_nt: TGTGCCAGCAAGAGTCTGGGGGAGACCCAGTACTTC; v_call: TRBV7-6; j_call: TRBJ2-5; d_call: -; clone_size: many
cdr3_aa: CASSLALAGADTQYF; cdr3_nt: TGTGCCAGCAGCTTAGCACTAGCGGGAGCAGATACGCAGTATTTT; v_call: TRBV7-2; j_call: TRBJ2-3; d_call: TRBD2; clone_size: many
cdr3_aa: CATSRGGHANTGELFF; cdr3_nt: TGTGCCACCAGCAGAGGGGGGCACGCGAACACCGGGGAGCTGTTTTTT; v_call: TRBV15; j_call: TRBJ2-2; d_call: -; clone_size: many
cdr3_aa: CASSLGRGSGNTIYF; cdr3_nt: TGTGCCAGCAGCCTCGGGCGGGGGTCTGGAAACACCATATATTTT; v_call: TRBV7-2; j_call: TRBJ1-3; d_call: -; clone_size: few
cdr3_aa: CATSDLRDRGPYNEQFF; cdr3_nt: TGTGCCACCAGTGATTTAAGGGACAGGGGGCCTTACAATGAGCAGTTCTTC; v_call: TRBV24-1; j_call: TRBJ2-1; d_call: TRBD1; clone_size: many
cdr3_aa: CASSEVGAGTTNEKLFF; cdr3_nt: TGTGCCAGCAGTGAAGTTGGGGCCGGAACAACTAATGAAAAACTGTTTTTT; v_call: TRBV6-1; j_call: TRBJ1-4; d_call: -; clone_size: many
cdr3_aa: CASSGQGALEQYF; cdr3_nt: TGTGCCAGCAGTGGACAGGGGGCGCTTGAGCAGTACTTC; v_call: TRBV6-1; j_call: TRBJ2-7; d_call: TRBD1; clone_size: -
cdr3_aa: CSGATVGGSPNEQFF; cdr3_nt: TGCAGTGGGGCGACGGTTGGGGGGAGCCCCAATGAGCAGTTCTTC; v_call: TRBV20-1; j_call: TRBJ2-1; d_call: -; clone_size: many
cdr3_aa: CASSLGSNHYEQYF; cdr3_nt: TGTGCCAGCAGTTTAGGTAGCAACCACTACGAGCAGTACTTC; v_call: TRBV28; j_call: TRBJ2-7; d_call: -; clone_size: -
cdr3_aa: CASSLAVLGEQFF; cdr3_nt: TGTGCCAGCAGTCTCGCCGTTCTCGGAGAGCAGTTCTTC; v_call: TRBV6-2/TRBV6-3; j_call: TRBJ2-1; d_call: -; clone_size: many
cdr3_aa: CASSFGSQETQYF; cdr3_nt: TGTGCCAGCAGCTTCGGGTCCCAAGAGACCCAGTACTTC; v_call: TRBV7-2; j_call: TRBJ2-5; d_call: -; clone_size: many
cdr3_aa: CASSLGSNPRGTDTQYF; cdr3_nt: TGTGCCAGCAGCTTAGGTAGCAACCCTCGGGGTACAGATACGCAGTATTTT; v_call: TRBV7-6; j_call: TRBJ2-3; d_call: -; clone_size: many
cdr3_aa: CASSVGGSGANVLTF; cdr3_nt: TGTGCCAGCAGCGTTGGGGGCTCTGGGGCCAACGTCCTGACTTTC; v_call: TRBV9; j_call: TRBJ2-6; d_call: -; clone_size: few
cdr3_aa: CASSQSPPGGSSYNEQFF; cdr3_nt: TGCGCCAGCAGCCAAAGTCCCCCCGGCGGTTCTTCCTACAATGAGCAGTTCTTC; v_call: TRBV4-1; j_call: TRBJ2-1; d_call: -; clone_size: many
cdr3_aa: CASGSSGRGNEQFF; cdr3_nt: TGTGCTAGTGGGTCTAGCGGGAGGGGCAATGAGCAGTTCTTC; v_call: TRBV12-5; j_call: TRBJ2-1; d_call: TRBD2; clone_size: many
cdr3_aa: CASKEGQISTDTQYF; cdr3_nt: TGTGCCAGCAAAGAAGGACAGATAAGCACAGATACGCAGTATTTT; v_call: TRBV6-2/TRBV6-3; j_call: TRBJ2-3; d_call: -; clone_size: many
cdr3_aa: CASSAGTSDGYTF; cdr3_nt: TGCGCCAGCAGCGCGGGGACATCTGATGGCTACACCTTC; v_call: TRBV5-1; j_call: TRBJ1-2; d_call: -; clone_size: many
cdr3_aa: CSARQREGRKTQYF; cdr3_nt: TGCAGTGCTAGGCAGCGGGAGGGCCGGAAGACCCAGTACTTC; v_call: TRBV20-1; j_call: TRBJ2-5; d_call: TRBD2; clone_size: many
cdr3_aa: CSVEGAGNYEQYF; cdr3_nt: TGCAGCGTGGAGGGAGCGGGGAACTACGAGCAGTACTTC; v_call: TRBV29-1; j_call: TRBJ2-7; d_call: TRBD2; clone_size: many
cdr3_aa: CSARDRAKNIQYF; cdr3_nt: TGCAGTGCTAGAGACAGAGCCAAAAACATTCAGTACTTC; v_call: TRBV20-1; j_call: TRBJ2-4; d_call: -; clone_size: many
cdr3_aa: CSARERTTANTEAFF; cdr3_nt: TGCAGTGCTAGAGAACGTACAACGGCGAACACTGAAGCTTTCTTT; v_call: TRBV20-1; j_call: TRBJ1-1; d_call: -; clone_size: many
cdr3_aa: CASLPLAGVYNEQFF; cdr3_nt: TGTGCCAGCCTCCCTCTAGCGGGCGTGTACAATGAGCAGTTCTTC; v_call: TRBV28; j_call: TRBJ2-1; d_call: TRBD2; clone_size: few
cdr3_aa: CASSYSAVVAEAFF; cdr3_nt: TGTGCCAGCAGTTACTCTGCGGTCGTGGCCGAAGCTTTCTTT; v_call: TRBV6-5; j_call: TRBJ1-1; d_call: -; clone_size: few
cdr3_aa: CASSHGLGGDTQYF; cdr3_nt: TGTGCCAGCAGCCATGGACTCGGAGGAGATACGCAGTATTTT; v_call: TRBV3-1; j_call: TRBJ2-3; d_call: -; clone_size: few
cdr3_aa: CASSLGTRSNQPQHF; cdr3_nt: TGTGCCAGCAGCCTCGGGACACGTAGCAATCAGCCCCAGCATTTT; v_call: TRBV7-2; j_call: TRBJ1-5; d_call: -; clone_size: many
cdr3_aa: CASSQPGLVWQYF; cdr3_nt: TGTGCCAGCAGCCAGCCGGGACTAGTATGGCAGTATTTT; v_call: TRBV14; j_call: TRBJ2-3; d_call: TRBD2; clone_size: few
cdr3_aa: CASSSPLQGRMAFF; cdr3_nt: TGTGCCAGCAGCTCTCCTTTACAGGGGCGAATGGCTTTCTTT; v_call: TRBV11-2; j_call: TRBJ1-1; d_call: TRBD1; clone_size: few
cdr3_aa: CASSLRSLAGAAQETQYF; cdr3_nt: TGTGCCAGCAGTTTACGTTCGCTAGCGGGAGCCGCACAAGAGACCCAGTACTTC; v_call: TRBV27; j_call: TRBJ2-5; d_call: TRBD2; clone_size: many
cdr3_aa: CASSHRRVSPNEKLFF; cdr3_nt: TGTGCCAGCAGTCACCGTCGTGTGTCTCCTAATGAAAAACTGTTTTTT; v_call: TRBV6-5; j_call: TRBJ1-4; d_call: -; clone_size: -
cdr3_aa: CSARSQSEAFF; cdr3_nt: TGCAGTGCTAGATCCCAGTCTGAAGCTTTCTTT; v_call: TRBV20-1; j_call: TRBJ1-1; d_call: -; clone_size: many
cdr3_aa: CASSSGTASYEQYF; cdr3_nt: TGTGCCAGCAGCTCCGGGACAGCCTCCTACGAGCAGTACTTC; v_call: TRBV7-9; j_call: TRBJ2-7; d_call: TRBD1; clone_size: few
cdr3_aa: CSARQGVSETQYF; cdr3_nt: TGCAGTGCCAGACAGGGAGTAAGCGAGACCCAGTACTTC; v_call: TRBV20-1; j_call: TRBJ2-5; d_call: TRBD1; clone_size: many
cdr3_aa: CSASRQRVGELFF; cdr3_nt: TGCAGTGCTAGTCGTCAAAGGGTCGGGGAGCTGTTTTTT; v_call: TRBV20-1; j_call: TRBJ2-2; d_call: -; clone_size: many
cdr3_aa: CASSLMGVRVGYTF; cdr3_nt: TGCGCCAGCAGCTTGATGGGGGTTCGGGTTGGCTACACCTTC; v_call: TRBV5-1; j_call: TRBJ1-2; d_call: -; clone_size: many
cdr3_aa: CASCRESGSTYEQYF; cdr3_nt: TGCGCCAGCTGCCGAGAGAGCGGGAGTACTTACGAGCAGTACTTC; v_call: TRBV5-1; j_call: TRBJ2-7; d_call: TRBD2; clone_size: many
cdr3_aa: CASSFDRYSYGYTF; cdr3_nt: TGTGCCAGCAGTTTCGATCGTTACAGCTATGGCTACACCTTC; v_call: TRBV27; j_call: TRBJ1-2; d_call: -; clone_size: many
cdr3_aa: CASSLSVLTDTQYF; cdr3_nt: TGTGCCAGCAGCTTATCTGTGCTCACAGATACGCAGTATTTT; v_call: TRBV7-3; j_call: TRBJ2-3; d_call: -; clone_size: many
cdr3_aa: CASSQVNRDEQFF; cdr3_nt: TGTGCCAGCAGCCAAGTAAATCGCGATGAGCAGTTCTTC; v_call: TRBV3-1; j_call: TRBJ2-1; d_call: -; clone_size: many
cdr3_aa: CASSKTQGRAFF; cdr3_nt: TGTGCCAGCAGCAAAACGCAGGGGAGGGCTTTCTTT; v_call: TRBV7-2; j_call: TRBJ1-1; d_call: -; clone_size: few
cdr3_aa: CATRAGGAKVTEQFF; cdr3_nt: TGTGCCACCAGAGCAGGGGGCGCCAAGGTAACCGAGCAGTTCTTC; v_call: TRBV24-1; j_call: TRBJ2-1; d_call: TRBD1; clone_size: many
cdr3_aa: CASSVGQGAGSPLHF; cdr3_nt: TGTGCCAGCAGCGTGGGACAGGGGGCAGGCTCACCCCTCCACTTT; v_call: TRBV5-5; j_call: TRBJ1-6; d_call: TRBD1; clone_size: many
cdr3_aa: CASSYNLNTEAFF; cdr3_nt: TGTGCCAGCAGTTACAATCTGAACACTGAAGCTTTCTTT; v_call: TRBV6-2/TRBV6-3; j_call: TRBJ1-1; d_call: -; clone_size: many
cdr3_aa: CSAGRTSETQYF; cdr3_nt: TGCAGTGCTGGCCGGACTAGCGAGACCCAGTACTTC; v_call: TRBV20-1; j_call: TRBJ2-5; d_call: TRBD2; clone_size: many
cdr3_aa: CASSTRQQNTEAFF; cdr3_nt: TGTGCCAGCAGTACCAGACAGCAGAACACTGAAGCTTTCTTT; v_call: TRBV12-3/TRBV12-4; j_call: TRBJ1-1; d_call: -; clone_size: -
cdr3_aa: CASSPVAGSEQFF; cdr3_nt: TGTGCCAGCAGCCCAGTAGCAGGGTCTGAGCAGTTCTTC; v_call: TRBV9; j_call: TRBJ2-1; d_call: -; clone_size: many
cdr3_aa: CASGNYNEQFF; cdr3_nt: TGTGCCAGCGGAAATTACAATGAGCAGTTCTTC; v_call: TRBV28; j_call: TRBJ2-1; d_call: -; clone_size: many
cdr3_aa: CSAIRYTGELFF; cdr3_nt: TGCAGTGCTATTCGCTACACCGGGGAGCTGTTTTTT; v_call: TRBV20-1; j_call: TRBJ2-2; d_call: -; clone_size: many